The sequence of this TCR beta chain was determined in a study of cytomegalovirus exposure and HLA in healthy donors (dated by TCRdb to 2016 to 2017). Context from the whole study: In an earlier analysis of fewer than 750 of the donors, about 260 Gb of sequence data and just under 120 million unique TCR beta sequences from 150 million to 200 million T cells were reported. The later analysis used no new phenotypic data to find candidate immune exposures, relying instead on TCR beta sequences and their occurrence across donors. The study used immunosequencing to profile the T cell repertoires of approximately 640 subjects and linked those repertoires to cytomegalovirus serostatus. Across some 400 genotyped donors of the cohort, an average of roughly 200,000 unique TCR beta nucleotide sequences per donor were sequenced, and roughly a sixth of those sequences were non-productive. The study aimed to test whether cataloging public T cell receptors could reveal signatures of past pathogen exposure. A later analysis re-analyzed previously published TCR beta repertoires from 500 to 700 donors and added high-resolution HLA genotyping to study TCR occurrence patterns. About five DR-DQ haplotypes were handled as single units for association and clustering because linkage in the cohort was strong. All discovery cohort repertoires had been generated on a single sequencing platform. Donor age, sex, ethnicity and CMV serostatus were compiled together with the repertoire data. Typing coverage differed by locus: A, B, C, DRB1 and DQB1 were typed in about 620-640 donors, DQA1 in approximately 520, DPA1 in 600 to 610, and DPB1 in 472. The study combined high-throughput TCR immunosequencing, statistical association of individual TCRs with disease status, and machine learning to predict cytomegalovirus infection status. A later genetic analysis used genome-wide SNP genotypes for 398 of the 666 donors, treating that subset as a discovery cohort. Roughly 300 gigabases of sequencing data and about 92 million unique TCR sequences made up an early release that covered approximately 650 HLA-typed donors. Class I and class II HLA loci were covered by the typing at four-digit resolution. Of the 350 to 450 genotyped donors, about 80% fell in the genetic ancestry cluster associated with self-reported Caucasian donors. An earlier analysis of approximately 580 of the donors used high-throughput TCR beta sequencing to judge whether each TCR beta V gene segment behaved as functional or pseudogenic. Besides the first cohort of under 700 subjects, a separate validation cohort made up of roughly 120 different subjects was used. Overall study outcomes, separate from this receptor: For the cohort, immune exposure information was limited to CMV serostatus. A later analysis found that TCR association rates varied across HLA loci, with DRB1 alleles showing the most associated TCRs and HLA-C alleles the fewest. According to a later genetic analysis, donors in an Asian-associated ancestry cluster had fewer N-insertions in productive TCRs than the approximately 630-donor mean. In an earlier analysis of several hundred of the donors, most TCR beta V segments were observed in productive rearrangements about 87% or about 30% of the time, broadly matching IMGT annotations. When HLA alleles, especially DR and DQ, strongly co-occurred, attributing TCR associations to individual alleles was difficult. Because counts were too low, seventeen rarely observed V segments, including chromosome 9 orphons, were excluded from the earlier analysis of under 650 of the donors. Most TCR sequences were seen in very few donors, while some public TCRs were found in many individuals. Some IMGT-functional V segments, including TRBV6-2 and TRBV6-3, could not be distinguished by the 87-base-pair reads and were therefore excluded. The cohort was sequenced for TCR beta chains only, and without alpha or paired-chain data the features that could be detected were limited. Linkage disequilibrium might explain the correlated functional status among segregating V segments, but an unknown experimental factor could not be excluded. At a false discovery rate of 0.05, a later analysis linked 16,951 TCR beta sequences to specific HLA alleles. A later analysis found that HLA-associated TCR beta chains were more clonally expanded and had lower generation probabilities than equally common non-associated chains. According to a later analysis, most CMV-associated TCR beta chains appeared to be HLA-restricted, and the HLA associations seemed to be driven largely by CMV exposure. A later genetic analysis associated a missense DCLRE1C variant with V-gene and J-gene trimming of TCR beta chains, and an independent cohort replicated the association. A further reported finding was that TCR beta sequences accurately predicted the HLA-A and HLA-B alleles for most subjects in the first cohort. The classifier was reported to diagnose cytomegalovirus status with high specificity and sensitivity in both the original and validation cohorts. The presence/absence analyses assumed that sequencing depth was roughly uniform across donors, and that assumption may not be true. HLA typing was unavailable for some donors at each locus, so association tests used only the typed subset. In a later analysis, several top co-occurrence clusters were reported to appear linked to parvovirus B19, influenza, CMV and Epstein-Barr virus. The authors suggested that the approach could potentially be extended to other disease states and immunological phenotypes. The sequencing pipeline was judged likely to have produced a cluster of highly shared sequence variants as a technical artifact. The study listed 150 to 200 TCR beta chains as associated with cytomegalovirus. A few of the identified cytomegalovirus-associated TCR beta chains were confirmed in vitro to be specific for cytomegalovirus antigens.

Library preparation was by the immunoSEQ multiplex PCR assay. The multiplex PCR relied on a mix of 60 forward primers for TCR Vbeta segments and 13 reverse primers for TCR Jbeta segments. A multiplex PCR assay on genomic DNA amplified the CDR3 region of rearranged TCR beta genes. The amplified TCR beta libraries were sequenced on the Illumina HiSeq System as 87-base-pair reads. Regarding the original processing steps: Across the roughly 600 repertoires, a later analysis counted tens of millions of unique TCR beta chains, roughly 11 million of which were shared by at least two donors. Raw reads were error-corrected and collapsed into unique sequences by a nearest-neighbor algorithm in which closely related sequences were merged to remove PCR and sequencing errors. V, D and J gene segments were assigned by aligning CDR3 sequences to IMGT reference sequences. For a sequence to be retained, at least a six-nucleotide match to both a V gene segment and a J gene segment was required. Rearrangements were classified as productive when the CDR3 lacked stop codons and remained in frame with V and J, and all other rearrangements were classified as non-productive. Following IMGT convention, CDR3 was defined as the stretch from the second conserved V-encoded cysteine up to the conserved J-encoded phenylalanine. Sequences without an unambiguous match to a single V gene segment were excluded from the earlier analysis of 450 to 750 of the donors. An earlier analysis of several hundred of the donors called V segments functional above 56.7% productive rearrangements and segregating when the between-donor standard deviation exceeded 5%. A statistical classification framework was built to diagnose cytomegalovirus status from the catalog of TCR beta chain sequences. In a later analysis, TCR nucleotide sequences were compared against IMGT/GENE-DB human TR gene sequences so that V and J genes could be assigned. Using the TCRdist pipeline, a later analysis assigned CDR3 sequences along with most-parsimonious VDJ recombination scenarios. A later analysis defined each TCR beta chain by its CDR3 amino acid sequence plus V-gene family, and excluded reads lacking a unique V-gene family. In a later analysis, nearly 600 highly shared, low-generation-probability nucleotide sequences were removed to address suspected cross-contamination and a sequencing artifact. A later analysis calculated a clonal expansion index for each public chain from normalized within-repertoire ranks of inferred template counts. In a later analysis, generation probabilities were computed using a VDJ recombination model fitted to out-of-frame rearrangements, and the results were checked against IGoR. A later analysis scored TCR-TCR, TCR-HLA and TCR-CMV co-occurrence with hypergeometric tests, applying a repertoire-size bias correction to TCR pairs. In a later analysis, false discovery rates were estimated by permuting HLA or CMV assignments 20 times. In a later analysis, co-occurring TCRs were grouped using DBSCAN, and TCRdist sequence similarity was added for clustering within HLA-allele-positive subsets. Repertoires with fewer than 30,000 or more than 120,000 public chains, plus five repertoires with anomalous nucleotide sharing, were excluded from co-occurrence clustering. TCRdb stores this immuneACCESS table with in-frame sequences only. Part of the clones is absent; in the studies checked, under half of the shortfall reflects unresolved V genes, and no reason is known for the rest. That table is the source of V, J and clone size, and D and trimming were worked out from the DNA. This sample holds about 120,000 clones; roughly four fifths were observed only once. The ten biggest clones cover 22% of the sample.

In total, 600 or so healthy bone marrow donors made up the cohort. Cohort members were all nominally healthy when sampled, although unrecorded immune exposures were likely present. The donor tested CMV seropositive and was one of the 289 seropositive cohort members. A peripheral blood sample was collected from each donor, and TCR beta sequencing was performed on peripheral blood mononuclear cells. Genomic DNA was extracted from the blood cell samples with the Qiagen DNeasy Blood Extraction Kit. A note on this clone: This receptor's antigen is unknown. Base-call qualities are not available, and no considerably larger clone is one nucleotide away.

Per the germline V gene, MNHNS is the CDR1 and SASEGT is the CDR2. V is clipped by 1 base and J by 4 bases, and the sequence between their germline boundaries is 10 bases long. There are 14 amino acids in the CDR3, from cysteine to phenylalanine inclusive. Solely the CDR3 DNA is kept, with 42 bases framed from the first base. The receptor was isolated from a man in his thirties or forties in good health and CMV-seropositive. Sequencing input: PBMCs. This chain is built from TRBV6-1 and TRBJ1-1, and the D gene may be TRBD1, 5 bases matching. The nucleotide sequence reads as follows: TGTGCCAGCAGTGAAGTGGGCGGGGGCACTGAAGCTTTCTTT. This sequence encodes CASSEVGGGTEAFF.